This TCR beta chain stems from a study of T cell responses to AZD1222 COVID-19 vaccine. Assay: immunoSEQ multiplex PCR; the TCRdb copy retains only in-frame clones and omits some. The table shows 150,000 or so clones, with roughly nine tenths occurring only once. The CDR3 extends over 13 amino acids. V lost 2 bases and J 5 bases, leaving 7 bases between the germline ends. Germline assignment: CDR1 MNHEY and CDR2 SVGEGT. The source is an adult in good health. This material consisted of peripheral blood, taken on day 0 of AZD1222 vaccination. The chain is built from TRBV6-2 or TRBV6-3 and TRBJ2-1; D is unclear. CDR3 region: CASSYGGNNEQFF. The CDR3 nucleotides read TGTGCCAGCAGTTACGGCGGAAACAATGAGCAGTTCTTC.